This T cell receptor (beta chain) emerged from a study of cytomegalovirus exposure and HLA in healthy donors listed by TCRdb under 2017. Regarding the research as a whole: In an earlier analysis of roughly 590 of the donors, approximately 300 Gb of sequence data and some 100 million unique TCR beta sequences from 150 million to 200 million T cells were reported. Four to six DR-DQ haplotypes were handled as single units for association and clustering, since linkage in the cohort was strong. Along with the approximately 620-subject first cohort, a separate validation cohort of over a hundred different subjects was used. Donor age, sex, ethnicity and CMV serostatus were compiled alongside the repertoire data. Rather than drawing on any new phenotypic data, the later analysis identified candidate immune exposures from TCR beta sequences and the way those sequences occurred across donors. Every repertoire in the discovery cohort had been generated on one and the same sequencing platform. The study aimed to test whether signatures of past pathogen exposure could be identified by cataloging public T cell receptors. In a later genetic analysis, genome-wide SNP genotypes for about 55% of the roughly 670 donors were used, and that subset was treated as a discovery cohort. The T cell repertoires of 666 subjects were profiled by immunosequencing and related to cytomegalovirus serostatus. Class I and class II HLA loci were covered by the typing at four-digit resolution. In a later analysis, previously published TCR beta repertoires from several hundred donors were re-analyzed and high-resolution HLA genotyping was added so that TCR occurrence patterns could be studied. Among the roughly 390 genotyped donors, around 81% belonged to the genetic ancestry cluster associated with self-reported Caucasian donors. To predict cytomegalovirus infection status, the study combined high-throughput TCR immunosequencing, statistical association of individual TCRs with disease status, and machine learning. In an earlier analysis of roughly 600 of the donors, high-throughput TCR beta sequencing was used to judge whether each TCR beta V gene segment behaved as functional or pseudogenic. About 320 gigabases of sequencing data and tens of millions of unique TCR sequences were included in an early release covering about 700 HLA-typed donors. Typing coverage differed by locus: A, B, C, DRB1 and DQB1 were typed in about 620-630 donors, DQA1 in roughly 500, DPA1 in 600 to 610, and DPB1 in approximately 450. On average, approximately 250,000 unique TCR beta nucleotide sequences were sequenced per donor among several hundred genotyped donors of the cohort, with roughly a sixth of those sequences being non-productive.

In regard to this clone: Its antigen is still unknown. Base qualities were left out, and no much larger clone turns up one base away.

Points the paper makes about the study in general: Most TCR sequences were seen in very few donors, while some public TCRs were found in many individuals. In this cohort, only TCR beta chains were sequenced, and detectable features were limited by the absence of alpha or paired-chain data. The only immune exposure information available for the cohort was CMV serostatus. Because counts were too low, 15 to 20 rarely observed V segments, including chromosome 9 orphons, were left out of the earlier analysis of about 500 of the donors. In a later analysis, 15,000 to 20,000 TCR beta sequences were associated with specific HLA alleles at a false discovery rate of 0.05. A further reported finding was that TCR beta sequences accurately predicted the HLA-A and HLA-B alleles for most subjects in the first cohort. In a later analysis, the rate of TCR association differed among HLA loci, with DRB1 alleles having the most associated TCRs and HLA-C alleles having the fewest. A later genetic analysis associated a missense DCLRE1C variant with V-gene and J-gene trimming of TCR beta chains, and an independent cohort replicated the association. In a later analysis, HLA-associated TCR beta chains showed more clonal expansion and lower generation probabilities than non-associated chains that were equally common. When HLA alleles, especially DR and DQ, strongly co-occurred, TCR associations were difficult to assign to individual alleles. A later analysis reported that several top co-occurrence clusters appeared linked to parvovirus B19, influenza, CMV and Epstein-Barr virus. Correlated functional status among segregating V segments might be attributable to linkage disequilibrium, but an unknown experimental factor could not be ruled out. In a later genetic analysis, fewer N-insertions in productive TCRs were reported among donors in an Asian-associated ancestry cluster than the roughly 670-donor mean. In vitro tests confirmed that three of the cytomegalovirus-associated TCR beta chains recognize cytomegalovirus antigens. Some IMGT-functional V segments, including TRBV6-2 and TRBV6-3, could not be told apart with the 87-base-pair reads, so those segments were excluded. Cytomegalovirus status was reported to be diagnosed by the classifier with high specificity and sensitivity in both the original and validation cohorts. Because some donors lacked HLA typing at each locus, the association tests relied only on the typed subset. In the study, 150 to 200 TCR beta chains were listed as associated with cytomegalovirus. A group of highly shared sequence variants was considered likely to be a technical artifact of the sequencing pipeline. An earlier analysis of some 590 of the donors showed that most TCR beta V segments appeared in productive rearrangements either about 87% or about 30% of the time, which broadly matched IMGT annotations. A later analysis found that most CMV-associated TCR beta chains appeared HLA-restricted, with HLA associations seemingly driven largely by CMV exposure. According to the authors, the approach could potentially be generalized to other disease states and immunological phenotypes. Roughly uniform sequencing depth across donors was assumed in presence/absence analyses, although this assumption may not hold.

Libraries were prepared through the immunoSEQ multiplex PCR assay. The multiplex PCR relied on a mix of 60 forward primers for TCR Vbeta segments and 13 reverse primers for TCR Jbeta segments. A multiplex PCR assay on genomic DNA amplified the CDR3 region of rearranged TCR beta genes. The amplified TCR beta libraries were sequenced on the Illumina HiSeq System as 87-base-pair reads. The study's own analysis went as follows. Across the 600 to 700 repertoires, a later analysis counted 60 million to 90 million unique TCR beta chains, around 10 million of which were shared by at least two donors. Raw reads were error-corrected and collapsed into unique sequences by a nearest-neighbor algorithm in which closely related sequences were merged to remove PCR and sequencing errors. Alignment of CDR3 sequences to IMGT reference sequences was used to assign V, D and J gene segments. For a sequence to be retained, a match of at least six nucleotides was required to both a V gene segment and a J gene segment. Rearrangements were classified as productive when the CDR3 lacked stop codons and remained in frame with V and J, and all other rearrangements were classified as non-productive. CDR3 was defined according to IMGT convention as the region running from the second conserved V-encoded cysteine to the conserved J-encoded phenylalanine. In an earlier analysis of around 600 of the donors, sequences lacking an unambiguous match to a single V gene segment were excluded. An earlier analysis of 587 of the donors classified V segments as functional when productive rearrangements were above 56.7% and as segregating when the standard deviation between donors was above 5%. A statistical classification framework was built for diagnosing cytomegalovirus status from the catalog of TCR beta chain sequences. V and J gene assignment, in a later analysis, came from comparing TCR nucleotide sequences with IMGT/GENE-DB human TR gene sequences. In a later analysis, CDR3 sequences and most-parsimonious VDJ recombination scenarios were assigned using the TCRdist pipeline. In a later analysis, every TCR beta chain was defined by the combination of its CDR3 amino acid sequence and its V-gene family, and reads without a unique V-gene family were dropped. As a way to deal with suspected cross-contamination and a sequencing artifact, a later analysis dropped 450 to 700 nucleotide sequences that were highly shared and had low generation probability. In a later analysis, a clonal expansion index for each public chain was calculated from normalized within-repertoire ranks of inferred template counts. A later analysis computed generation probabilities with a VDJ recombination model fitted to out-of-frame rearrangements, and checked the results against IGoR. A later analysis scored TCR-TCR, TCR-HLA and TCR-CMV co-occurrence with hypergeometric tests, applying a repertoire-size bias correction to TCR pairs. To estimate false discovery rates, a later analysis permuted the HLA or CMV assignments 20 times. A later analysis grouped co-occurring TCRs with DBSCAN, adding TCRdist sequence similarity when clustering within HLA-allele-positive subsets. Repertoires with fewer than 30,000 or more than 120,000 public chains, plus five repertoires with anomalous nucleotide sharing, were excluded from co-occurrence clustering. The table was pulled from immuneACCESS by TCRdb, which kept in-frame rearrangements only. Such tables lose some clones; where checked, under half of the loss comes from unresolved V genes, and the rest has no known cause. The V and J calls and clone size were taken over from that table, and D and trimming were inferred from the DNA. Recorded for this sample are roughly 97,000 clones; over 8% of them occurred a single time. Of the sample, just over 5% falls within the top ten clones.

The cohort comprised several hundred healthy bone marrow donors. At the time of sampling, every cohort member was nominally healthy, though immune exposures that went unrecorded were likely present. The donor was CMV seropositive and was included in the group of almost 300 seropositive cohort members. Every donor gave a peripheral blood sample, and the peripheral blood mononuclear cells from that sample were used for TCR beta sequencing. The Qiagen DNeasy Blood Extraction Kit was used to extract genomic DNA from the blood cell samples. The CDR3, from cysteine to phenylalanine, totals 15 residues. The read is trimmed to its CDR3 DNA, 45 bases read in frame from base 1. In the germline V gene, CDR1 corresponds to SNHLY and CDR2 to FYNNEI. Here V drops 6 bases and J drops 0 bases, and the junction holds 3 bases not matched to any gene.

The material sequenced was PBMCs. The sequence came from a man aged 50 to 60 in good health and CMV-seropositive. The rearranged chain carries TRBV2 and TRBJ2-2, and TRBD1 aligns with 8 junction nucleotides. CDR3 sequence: CASRGTGSNTGELFF. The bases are TGTGCCAGCAGAGGGACAGGATCGAACACCGGGGAGCTGTTTTTT. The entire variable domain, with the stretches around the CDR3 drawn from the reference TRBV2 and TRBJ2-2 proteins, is EPEVTQTPSHQVTQMGQEVILRCVPISNHLYFYWYRQILGQKVEFLVSFYNNEISEKSEIFDDQFSVERPDGSNFTLKIRSTKLEDSAMYFCASRGTGSNTGELFFGEGSRLTVL.